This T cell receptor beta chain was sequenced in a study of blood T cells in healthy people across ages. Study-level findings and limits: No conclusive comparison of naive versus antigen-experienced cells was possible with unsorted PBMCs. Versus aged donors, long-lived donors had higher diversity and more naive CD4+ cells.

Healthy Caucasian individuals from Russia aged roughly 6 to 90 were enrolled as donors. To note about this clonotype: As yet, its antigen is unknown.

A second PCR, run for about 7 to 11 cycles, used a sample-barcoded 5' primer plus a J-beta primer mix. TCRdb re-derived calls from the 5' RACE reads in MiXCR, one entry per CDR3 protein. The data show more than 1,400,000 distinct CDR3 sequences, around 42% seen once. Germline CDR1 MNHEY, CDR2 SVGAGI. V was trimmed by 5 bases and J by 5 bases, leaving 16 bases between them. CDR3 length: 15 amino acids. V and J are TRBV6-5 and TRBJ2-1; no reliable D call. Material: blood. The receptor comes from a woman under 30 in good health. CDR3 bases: TGTGCCAGCAGTGCCGGAGTGCCGGACCACAATGAGCAGTTCTTC. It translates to CASSAGVPDHNEQFF.